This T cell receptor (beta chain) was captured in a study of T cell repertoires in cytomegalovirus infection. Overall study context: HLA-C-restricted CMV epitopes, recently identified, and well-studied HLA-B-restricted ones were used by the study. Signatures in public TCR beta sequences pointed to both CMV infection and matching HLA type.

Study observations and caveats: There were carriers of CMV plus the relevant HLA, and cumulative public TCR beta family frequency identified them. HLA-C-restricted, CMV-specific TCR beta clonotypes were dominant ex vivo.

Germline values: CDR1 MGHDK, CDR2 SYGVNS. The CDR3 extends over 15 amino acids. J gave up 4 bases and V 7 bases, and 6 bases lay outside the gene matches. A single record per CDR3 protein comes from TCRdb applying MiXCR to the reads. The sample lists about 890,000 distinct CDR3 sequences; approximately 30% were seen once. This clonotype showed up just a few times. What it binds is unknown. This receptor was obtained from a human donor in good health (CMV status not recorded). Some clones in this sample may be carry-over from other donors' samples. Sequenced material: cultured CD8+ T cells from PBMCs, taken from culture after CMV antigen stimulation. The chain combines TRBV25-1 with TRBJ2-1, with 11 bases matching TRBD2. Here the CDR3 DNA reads TGTGCCAGCATCGAAGGGACTAGCGGTTACAATGAGCAGTTCTTC. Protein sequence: CASIEGTSGYNEQFF.